This T cell receptor (beta chain) originates from a study of T cell responses to AZD1222 COVID-19 vaccine. Germline trimming cut 8 bases from V and 3 bases from J; bases unmatched to any gene: 8. Germline V gene sequence: CDR1 MNHEY, CDR2 SVGAGI. The CDR3 loop spans 15 amino acids. The assay was immunoSEQ multiplex PCR, and TCRdb's table has in-frame clones only and misses some. The table has 95,000 to 100,000 clones, about 82% seen once; the top ten hold 1.4%. This sequence was found in an adult in good health. Sequences were derived from peripheral blood, sampled on day 0 of AZD1222 vaccination. The chain uses TRBV6-5 and TRBJ2-3; 10 bases fit TRBD1. The CDR3 reads CASGTGAEVTDTQYF. The CDR3 coding sequence is TGTGCCAGCGGGACAGGGGCCGAGGTTACAGATACGCAGTATTTT.